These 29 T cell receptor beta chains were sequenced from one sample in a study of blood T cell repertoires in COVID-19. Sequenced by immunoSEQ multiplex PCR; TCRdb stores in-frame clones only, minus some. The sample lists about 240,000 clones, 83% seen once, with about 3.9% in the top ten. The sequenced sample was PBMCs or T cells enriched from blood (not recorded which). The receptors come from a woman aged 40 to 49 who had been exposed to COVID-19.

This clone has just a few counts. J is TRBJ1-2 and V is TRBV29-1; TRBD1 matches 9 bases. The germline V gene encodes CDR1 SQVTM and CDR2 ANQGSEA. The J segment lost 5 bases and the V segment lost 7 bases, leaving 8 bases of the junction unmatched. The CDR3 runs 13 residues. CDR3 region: CSAVRTGEYGYTF. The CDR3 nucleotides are TGCAGCGCCGTCAGGACAGGGGAGTATGGCTACACCTTC. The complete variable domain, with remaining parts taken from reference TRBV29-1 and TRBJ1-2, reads SAVISQKPSRDICQRGTSLTIQCQVDSQVTMMFWYRQQPGQSLTLIATANQGSEATYESGFVIDKFPISRPNLTFSTLTVSNMSPEDSSIYLCSAVRTGEYGYTFGSGTRLTVV.

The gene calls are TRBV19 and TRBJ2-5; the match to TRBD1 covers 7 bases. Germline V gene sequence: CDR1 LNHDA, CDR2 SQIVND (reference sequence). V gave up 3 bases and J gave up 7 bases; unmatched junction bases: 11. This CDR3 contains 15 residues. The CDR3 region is CASSITTGDVGTQYF. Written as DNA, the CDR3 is TGTGCCAGTAGTATCACCACAGGGGATGTGGGGACCCAGTACTTC. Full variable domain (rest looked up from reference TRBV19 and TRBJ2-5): DGGITQSPKYLFRKEGQNVTLSCEQNLNHDAMYWYRQDPGQGLRLIYYSQIVNDFQKGDIAEGYSVSREKKESFPLTVTSAQKNPTAFYLCASSITTGDVGTQYFGPGTRLLVL.

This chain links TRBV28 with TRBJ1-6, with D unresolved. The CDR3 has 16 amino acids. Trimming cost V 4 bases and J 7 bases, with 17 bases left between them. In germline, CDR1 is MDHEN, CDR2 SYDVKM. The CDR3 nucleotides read TGTGCCAGCAGTTCAACCGGTTTTGTGCGCAATTCACCCCTCCACTTT. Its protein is CASSSTGFVRNSPLHF.

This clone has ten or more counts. The CDR3 region has the DNA TGTGCCAGCGGTTCCTACAGGGGGGACGGGGAAAAACTGTTTTTT. This sequence encodes CASGSYRGDGEKLFF. This chain uses TRBV6-5 with TRBJ1-4; TRBD1 matches at 8 bases. This CDR3 has 15 amino acids. J gave up 8 bases and V 8 bases, and 13 bases lay outside the gene matches. Germline loops: CDR1 MNHEY, CDR2 SVGAGI.

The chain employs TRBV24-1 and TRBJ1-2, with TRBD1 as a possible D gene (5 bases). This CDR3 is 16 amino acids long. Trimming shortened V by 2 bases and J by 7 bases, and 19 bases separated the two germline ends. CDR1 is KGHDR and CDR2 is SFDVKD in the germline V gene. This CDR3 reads CATSDSRDSSPSGYTF. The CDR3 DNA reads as TGTGCCACCAGTGATTCCAGGGACTCCAGTCCCTCTGGCTACACCTTC.

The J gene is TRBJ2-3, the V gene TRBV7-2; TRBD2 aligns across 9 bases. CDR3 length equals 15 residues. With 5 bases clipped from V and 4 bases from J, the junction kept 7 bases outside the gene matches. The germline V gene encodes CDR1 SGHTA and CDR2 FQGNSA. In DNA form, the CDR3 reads TGTGCCAGCAGCCCTAGCGGGACTTCCCCAGATACGCAGTATTTT. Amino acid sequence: CASSPSGTSPDTQYF.

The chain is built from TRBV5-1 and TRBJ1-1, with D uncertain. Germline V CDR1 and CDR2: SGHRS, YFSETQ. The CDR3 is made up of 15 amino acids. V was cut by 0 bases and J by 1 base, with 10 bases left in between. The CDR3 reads CASSLVADTNTEAFF. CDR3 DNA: TGCGCCAGCAGCTTGGTTGCGGATACGAACACTGAAGCTTTCTTT.

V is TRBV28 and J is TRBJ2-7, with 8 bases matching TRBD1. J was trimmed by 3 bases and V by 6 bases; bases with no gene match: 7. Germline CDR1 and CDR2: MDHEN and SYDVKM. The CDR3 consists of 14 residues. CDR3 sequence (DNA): TGTGCCAGCAGACCCGGGACAGGCGTCTACGAGCAGTACTTC. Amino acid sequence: CASRPGTGVYEQYF.

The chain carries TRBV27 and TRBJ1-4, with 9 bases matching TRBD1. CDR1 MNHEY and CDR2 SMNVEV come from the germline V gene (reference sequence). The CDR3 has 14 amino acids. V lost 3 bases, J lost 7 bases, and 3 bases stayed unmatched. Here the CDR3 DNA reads TGTGCCAGCAGTTTGGGACAGGGATTTGAAAAACTGTTTTTT. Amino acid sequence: CASSLGQGFEKLFF.

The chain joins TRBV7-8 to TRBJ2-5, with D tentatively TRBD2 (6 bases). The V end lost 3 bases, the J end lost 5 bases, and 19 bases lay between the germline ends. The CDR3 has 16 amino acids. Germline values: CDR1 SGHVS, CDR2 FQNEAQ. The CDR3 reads CASSFTGTPGGETQYF. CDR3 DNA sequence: TGTGCCAGCAGCTTTACCGGGACTCCGGGCGGGGAGACCCAGTACTTC.

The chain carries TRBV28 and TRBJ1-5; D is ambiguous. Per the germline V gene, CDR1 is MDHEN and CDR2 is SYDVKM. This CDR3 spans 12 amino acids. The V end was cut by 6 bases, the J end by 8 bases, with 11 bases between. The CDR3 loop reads CASSSSTEPQHF. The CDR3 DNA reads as TGTGCCAGCAGCTCCTCCACAGAGCCCCAGCATTTT.

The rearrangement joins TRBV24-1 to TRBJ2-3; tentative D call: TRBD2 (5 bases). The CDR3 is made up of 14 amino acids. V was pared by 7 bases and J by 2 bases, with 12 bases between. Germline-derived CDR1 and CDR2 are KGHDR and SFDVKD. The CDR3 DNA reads TGTGCCACCAGCTTCGGCGGGCCCACAGATACGCAGTATTTT. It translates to CATSFGGPTDTQYF.

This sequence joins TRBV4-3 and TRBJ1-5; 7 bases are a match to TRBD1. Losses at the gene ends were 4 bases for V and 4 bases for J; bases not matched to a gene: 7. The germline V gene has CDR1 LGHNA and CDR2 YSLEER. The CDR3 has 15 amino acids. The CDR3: CASSRRTGANQPQHF. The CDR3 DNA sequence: TGCGCCAGCAGCCGACGAACAGGGGCAAATCAGCCCCAGCATTTT.

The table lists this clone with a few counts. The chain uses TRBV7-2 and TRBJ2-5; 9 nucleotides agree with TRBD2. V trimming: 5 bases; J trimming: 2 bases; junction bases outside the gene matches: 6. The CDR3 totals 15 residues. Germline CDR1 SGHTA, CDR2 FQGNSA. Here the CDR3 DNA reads TGTGCCAGCAGCAGACTAGCGGTCTCTCAAGAGACCCAGTACTTC. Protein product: CASSRLAVSQETQYF.

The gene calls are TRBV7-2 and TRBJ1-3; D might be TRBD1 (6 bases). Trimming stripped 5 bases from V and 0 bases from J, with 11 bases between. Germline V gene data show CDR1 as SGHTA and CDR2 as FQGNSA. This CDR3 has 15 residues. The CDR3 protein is CASSPTGSSGNTIYF. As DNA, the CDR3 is TGTGCCAGCAGCCCTACAGGGTCCTCTGGAAACACCATATATTTT.

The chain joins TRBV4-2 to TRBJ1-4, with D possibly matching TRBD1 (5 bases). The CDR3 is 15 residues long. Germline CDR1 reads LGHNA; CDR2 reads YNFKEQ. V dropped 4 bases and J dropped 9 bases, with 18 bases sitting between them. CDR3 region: CASSPVVGGDKKLFF. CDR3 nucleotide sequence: TGTGCCAGCAGCCCTGTGGTGGGAGGGGATAAAAAACTGTTTTTT.

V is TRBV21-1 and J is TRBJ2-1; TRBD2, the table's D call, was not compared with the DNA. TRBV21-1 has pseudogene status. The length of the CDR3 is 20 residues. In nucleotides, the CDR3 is TGTGCCAGCAGCAAAGGGGGACTAGCGGGGAGACCCCCACACTACAATGAGCAGTTCTTC. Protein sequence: CASSKGGLAGRPPHYNEQFF.

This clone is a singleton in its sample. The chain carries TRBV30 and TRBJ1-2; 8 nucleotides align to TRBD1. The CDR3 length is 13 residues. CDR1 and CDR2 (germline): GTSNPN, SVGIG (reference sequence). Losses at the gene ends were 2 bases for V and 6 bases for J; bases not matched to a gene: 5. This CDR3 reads CAWSSGGANGYTF. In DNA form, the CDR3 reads TGTGCCTGGAGTTCAGGGGGCGCCAATGGCTACACCTTC.

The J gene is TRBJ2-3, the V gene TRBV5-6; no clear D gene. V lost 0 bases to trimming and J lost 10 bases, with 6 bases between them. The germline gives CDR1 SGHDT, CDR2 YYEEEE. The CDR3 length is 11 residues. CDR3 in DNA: TGTGCCAGCAGCTTGGCGTATTCGCAGTATTTT. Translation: CASSLAYSQYF.

The CDR3 DNA follows: TGTGCCAGCAGCTACAGCGGGGAGAACTCCTACGAGCAGTACTTC. Translated: CASSYSGENSYEQYF. This sequence joins TRBV6-6 and TRBJ2-7; the match to TRBD2 covers 7 bases. Looked up from germline, CDR1 is MNHNY and CDR2 is SVGAGI (reference sequence). J gave up 0 bases and V 6 bases, and 8 bases lay outside the gene matches. This CDR3 has 15 amino acids.

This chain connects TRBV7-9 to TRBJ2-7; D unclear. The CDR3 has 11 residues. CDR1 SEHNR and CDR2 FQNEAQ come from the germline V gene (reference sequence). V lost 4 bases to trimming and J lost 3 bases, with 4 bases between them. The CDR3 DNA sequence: TGTGCCAGCAGCTCAGACTACGAGCAGTACTTC. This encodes CASSSDYEQYF.

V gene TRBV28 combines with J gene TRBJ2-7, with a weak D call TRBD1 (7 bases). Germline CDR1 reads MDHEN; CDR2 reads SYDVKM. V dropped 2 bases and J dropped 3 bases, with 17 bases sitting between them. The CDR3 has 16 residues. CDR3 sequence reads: CASSLLAGGLIYEQYF. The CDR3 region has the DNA TGTGCCAGCAGTTTACTGGCAGGGGGGCTGATCTACGAGCAGTACTTC.

The CDR3 protein is CASSLTSDGYEQYF. In DNA, the CDR3 is TGCGCCAGCAGCCTGACTAGTGACGGGTACGAGCAGTACTTC. The rearrangement uses TRBV4-1 and TRBJ2-7; a weak D match, TRBD2 (6 bases). The CDR3 has 14 residues. V lost 4 bases and J 4 bases, leaving 14 bases between the germline ends. CDR1 is MGHRA, CDR2 YSYEKL, per germline.

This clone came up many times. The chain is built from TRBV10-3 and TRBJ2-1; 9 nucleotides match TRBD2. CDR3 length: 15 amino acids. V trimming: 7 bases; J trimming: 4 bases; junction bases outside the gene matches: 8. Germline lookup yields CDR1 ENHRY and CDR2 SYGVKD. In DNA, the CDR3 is TGTGCCATCAACCAACTAGCGGGTGCATACAATGAGCAGTTCTTC. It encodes CAINQLAGAYNEQFF.

The CDR3 DNA reads as TGTGCCAGCAGCTTATTTGCCCAGGGAAGATACGAGCAGTACTTC. Translation gives CASSLFAQGRYEQYF. The rearrangement uses TRBV7-3 and TRBJ2-7; weak D call: TRBD1 (5 bases). Trimming pared 2 bases from V and 4 bases from J, leaving 15 bases between. CDR1 is SGHTA, CDR2 FQGTGA, per germline. The CDR3 has 15 residues.

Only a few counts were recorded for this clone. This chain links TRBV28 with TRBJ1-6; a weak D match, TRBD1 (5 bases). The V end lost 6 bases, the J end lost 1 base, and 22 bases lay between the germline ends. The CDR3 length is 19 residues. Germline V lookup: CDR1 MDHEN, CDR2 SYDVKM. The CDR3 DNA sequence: TGTGCCAGCAGCAGCTTCTCGGGGAGGGGCCCTTCCTATAATTCACCCCTCCACTTT. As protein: CASSSFSGRGPSYNSPLHF. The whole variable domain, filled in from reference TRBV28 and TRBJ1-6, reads DVKVTQSSRYLVKRTGEKVFLECVQDMDHENMFWYRQDPGLGLRLIYFSYDVKMKEKGDIPEGYSVSREKKERFSLILESASTNQTSMYLCASSSFSGRGPSYNSPLHFGNGTRLTVT.

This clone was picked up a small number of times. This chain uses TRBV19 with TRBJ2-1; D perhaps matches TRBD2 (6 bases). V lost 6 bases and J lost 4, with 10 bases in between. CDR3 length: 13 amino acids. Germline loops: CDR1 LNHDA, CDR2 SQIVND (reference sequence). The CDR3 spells CASSAGTYNEQFF. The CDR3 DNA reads TGTGCCAGTAGCGCCGGGACTTACAATGAGCAGTTCTTC.

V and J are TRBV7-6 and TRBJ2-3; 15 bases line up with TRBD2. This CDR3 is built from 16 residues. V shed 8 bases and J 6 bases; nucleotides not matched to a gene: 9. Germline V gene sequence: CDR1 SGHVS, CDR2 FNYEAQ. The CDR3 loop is CASSSGLAGGRDTQYF. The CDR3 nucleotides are TGTGCCAGCTCCTCGGGACTAGCGGGGGGTAGGGATACGCAGTATTTT.

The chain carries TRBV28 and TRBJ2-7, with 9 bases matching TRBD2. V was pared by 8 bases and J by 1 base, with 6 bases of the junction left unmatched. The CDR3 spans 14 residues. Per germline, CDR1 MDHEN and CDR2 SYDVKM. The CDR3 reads CASSGLAGSYEQYF. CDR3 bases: TGTGCCAGCTCGGGTCTAGCGGGGTCCTACGAGCAGTACTTC.